Presented here are 9 T cell receptor beta chains from one specimen sequenced in a study of T cells in localized non-small cell lung cancer. Only in-frame clones appear in the TCRdb table, and some are missing; sequencing was by immunoSEQ multiplex PCR. The sample holds more than 9,000 clones; over 70% are singletons and the top ten take about 31%. The specimen comprised peripheral blood, sampled before any cancer treatment. These receptors were collected from a male donor at least 60 years old with stage I lung adenocarcinoma.

The rearrangement joins TRBV7-9 to TRBJ2-3, with 9 bases aligning to TRBD1. V lost 5 bases, J lost 0 bases, and 3 bases stayed unmatched. The germline CDR1 and CDR2 sequences are SEHNR and FQNEAQ (reference sequence). The CDR3 sequence is 15 residues long. DNA for the CDR3: TGTGCCAGCAGCCGGACAGGGGTTAGCACAGATACGCAGTATTTT. Its protein product is CASSRTGVSTDTQYF. The variable domain in full, completed from reference TRBV7-9 and TRBJ2-3, reads DTGVSQNPRHKITKRGQNVTFRCDPISEHNRLYWYRQTLGQGPEFLTYFQNEAQLEKSRLLSDRFSAERPKGSFSTLEIQRTEQGDSAMYLCASSRTGVSTDTQYFGPGTRLTVL.

The chain recombines TRBV5-1 with TRBJ2-7; no clear D. The CDR3 length is 14 residues. The germline V gene has CDR1 SGHRS and CDR2 YFSETQ. The V gene lost 1 base and the J gene lost 0 bases, with 8 bases spanning the gap. CDR3 nucleotides: TGCGCCAGCAGCTTGAACTCCCCCTCCTACGAGCAGTACTTC. As protein: CASSLNSPSYEQYF.

The rearrangement joins TRBV5-1 to TRBJ2-6, with a possible D match to TRBD1 (5 bases). CDR1 and CDR2 (germline): SGHRS, YFSETQ. The CDR3 is 18 residues long. Trimming took off 2 bases at V and 4 bases at J, with 19 bases between the two ends. The DNA of the CDR3 is TGCGCCAGCAGCTTAGGAACAGGAGCATCCCCCGGGGCCAACGTCCTGACTTTC. Encoded protein: CASSLGTGASPGANVLTF.

This sequence joins TRBV6-5 and TRBJ2-1, with 8 bases aligning to TRBD1. Trimming cost V 5 bases and J 7 bases; bases outside gene matches: 10. The V gene's germline CDR1 is MNHEY and CDR2 SVGAGI. This CDR3 contains 15 residues. This chain's CDR3 is CASSRDRGSWNEQFF. CDR3 in DNA: TGTGCCAGCAGTCGAGACAGGGGATCGTGGAATGAGCAGTTCTTC.

This rearrangement joins TRBV9 to TRBJ2-3; 9 bases fit TRBD2. J gave up 0 bases and V 1 base, and 9 bases lay outside the gene matches. CDR1 SGDLS and CDR2 YYNGEE come from the germline V gene. The CDR3 sequence is 18 residues long. The CDR3 nucleotides are TGTGCCAGCAGCGTAACCCCACGCCTAGCGGGGAGCACAGATACGCAGTATTTT. It specifies CASSVTPRLAGSTDTQYF. Full variable domain (outside the CDR3, taken from reference TRBV9 and TRBJ2-3): DSGVTQTPKHLITATGQRVTLRCSPRSGDLSVYWYQQSLDQGLQFLIQYYNGEERAKGNILERFSAQQFPDLHSELNLSSLELGDSALYFCASSVTPRLAGSTDTQYFGPGTRLTVL.

The chain joins TRBV10-1 to TRBJ2-7; D perhaps matches TRBD1 (6 bases). CDR1 is WNHNN, CDR2 SYGVQD, per germline (reference sequence). CDR3 length: 13 amino acids. V was pared by 11 bases and J by 2 bases, with 16 bases between. In DNA form, the CDR3 reads TGCGCCGAAGGGGGTGGGGATCCCTACGAGCAGTACTTC. Protein sequence: CAEGGGDPYEQYF.

This clone showed up just a few times. This chain links TRBV7-9 with TRBJ1-3; no firm D call. Trimming took 6 bases from V and 1 from J, leaving 10 bases between them. The germline gives CDR1 SEHNR, CDR2 FQNEAQ (reference sequence). The CDR3 covers 14 residues. In DNA form, the CDR3 reads TGTGCCAGCAGTCAAGAACCTTCTGGAAACACCATATATTTT. It translates to CASSQEPSGNTIYF.

J is TRBJ2-3 and V is TRBV6-5; 7 nucleotides match TRBD2. Germline V CDR1 and CDR2: MNHEY, SVGAGI. After removal of 6 bases from V and 2 bases from J, the junction contained 5 bases not matched to a gene. The CDR3 is made up of 14 amino acids. This CDR3 reads CASSEGRATDTQYF. The CDR3 nucleotides read TGTGCCAGCAGCGAGGGGAGGGCCACAGATACGCAGTATTTT.

This clone occurred once. CDR3 DNA sequence: TGTGCCAGCAGCTTAGACAGGGGGAGCACTGAAGCTTTCTTT. Its translation is CASSLDRGSTEAFF. The chain employs TRBV7-9 and TRBJ1-1; 8 bases match TRBD1. J lost 4 bases, V lost 1 base, and 2 bases had no gene match. The CDR3 has 14 amino acids. Germline lookup yields CDR1 SEHNR and CDR2 FQNEAQ (reference sequence).